One sample yielded the 26 T cell receptor beta chains listed below, sequenced in a study of lung T cells in sarcoidosis with Löfgren's syndrome. TCRdb called the reads again in MiXCR, with one record for every CDR3 protein. The table has about 9,400 distinct CDR3 sequences, 20% seen once. Sample: CD4+ T cells from bronchoalveolar lavage. Receptors were obtained from a human donor with sarcoidosis (Löfgren's syndrome or another form), or a control subject (not recorded which).

This clonotype was counted at least ten times. This chain links TRBV2 with TRBJ1-1, with TRBD1 matching 7 bases. The CDR3 is 13 amino acids. The germline CDR1 and CDR2 sequences are SNHLY and FYNNEI. V was pared by 6 bases and J by 10 bases, with 11 bases of the junction left unmatched. CDR3 nucleotides: TGTGCCAGCAGGGTAGACAGCCAGGGGGTAGCTTTCTTT. It is translated as CASRVDSQGVAFF.

V gene TRBV7-9 combines with J gene TRBJ2-3, with D tentatively TRBD1 (6 bases). V lost 5 bases and J lost 4, with 16 bases in between. CDR1 SEHNR and CDR2 FQNEAQ come from the germline V gene (reference sequence). This CDR3 spans 15 amino acids. This chain's CDR3 is CASSRLAGVPDTQYF. CDR3 sequence (DNA): TGTGCCAGCAGCCGGCTGGCAGGGGTACCAGATACGCAGTATTTT. Combining the CDR3 with reference TRBV7-9 and TRBJ2-3 gives the whole variable domain DTGVSQNPRHKITKRGQNVTFRCDPISEHNRLYWYRQTLGQGPEFLTYFQNEAQLEKSRLLSDRFSAERPKGSFSTLEIQRTEQGDSAMYLCASSRLAGVPDTQYFGPGTRLTVL.

This clonotype was counted ten times or more. CDR3 sequence (DNA): TGTGCCAGCAGTCCGTGGACAGGGGAAAATTCACCCCTCCACTTT. Translating gives CASSPWTGENSPLHF. This chain connects TRBV12-3 or TRBV12-4 to TRBJ1-6, with 9 nucleotides matching TRBD1. The CDR3 has 15 residues. The junction had 6 bases not matched to a gene; V was cut back by 5 bases and J by 7 bases.

Ten or more counts support this clonotype. The rearrangement uses TRBV11-2 and TRBJ1-2, with TRBD1 matching 8 bases. This CDR3 has 18 residues. From germline, CDR1 is SGHAT and CDR2 FQNNGV. J gave up 4 bases and V 1 base, and 14 bases lay outside the gene matches. The CDR3 nucleotides read TGTGCCAGCAGCTTAGGCCCTTCTTCAGGGGGCGCGGGCTATGGCTACACCTTC. Translating gives CASSLGPSSGGAGYGYTF.

The count of this clonotype is one. The chain employs TRBV27 and TRBJ2-3; 9 bases line up with TRBD2. V lost 7 bases to trimming and J lost 5 bases; unmatched junction nucleotides: 10. The CDR3 loop spans 15 amino acids. Looked up from germline, CDR1 is MNHEY and CDR2 is SMNVEV (reference sequence). The CDR3 spells CASKIGAGGEDTQYF. CDR3 nucleotide sequence: TGTGCCAGCAAAATCGGGGCGGGAGGGGAAGATACGCAGTATTTT.

This clonotype occurred many times. The chain recombines TRBV6-1 with TRBJ2-3; D is unclear. The germline gives CDR1 MNHNS, CDR2 SASEGT. The CDR3 is made up of 15 amino acids. Trimming took off 0 bases at V and 7 bases at J, with 14 bases between the two ends. The CDR3 here is CASSEARGNLNTQYF. For the CDR3, the DNA is TGTGCCAGCAGTGAAGCTCGAGGAAATCTGAATACGCAGTATTTT.

This clonotype occurred a few times. The chain carries TRBV5-4 and TRBJ1-1; no definite D call. This CDR3 is 15 amino acids long. Germline assignment: CDR1 SGHNT and CDR2 YYREEE (reference sequence). V lost 1 base and J lost 1, with 11 bases in between. The CDR3 here is CASSLSPSRNTEAFF. For the CDR3, the DNA is TGTGCCAGCAGCTTGAGCCCCTCTAGGAACACTGAAGCTTTCTTT. Full variable domain (remainder filled in from reference TRBV5-4 and TRBJ1-1): ETGVTQSPTHLIKTRGQQVTLRCSSQSGHNTVSWYQQALGQGPQFIFQYYREEENGRGNFPPRFSGLQFPNYSSELNVNALELDDSALYLCASSLSPSRNTEAFFGQGTRLTVV.

This clonotype has ten or more counts. This chain uses TRBV19 with TRBJ2-5, with D hard to call. Trimming stripped 2 bases from V and 1 base from J, with 5 bases between. Germline V gene lookup returns CDR1 LNHDA and CDR2 SQIVND (reference sequence). This CDR3 region has 13 residues. CDR3 sequence: CASSISSQETQYF. CDR3 DNA sequence: TGTGCCAGTAGTATATCCTCCCAAGAGACCCAGTACTTC.

The chain has TRBV12-3 or TRBV12-4 and TRBJ2-1; no clear D. This CDR3 region has 16 residues. The V end was cut by 7 bases, the J end by 1 base, with 17 bases between. CDR3 amino acids: CASTFQRLGSYNEQFF. CDR3 nucleotides: TGTGCCAGCACCTTTCAGAGGCTGGGGTCCTACAATGAGCAGTTCTTC.

This clonotype was observed many times. The gene calls are TRBV19 and TRBJ1-4; TRBD1 matches at 10 bases. The ends lost 7 bases at V and 4 bases at J; junction bases unmatched: 6. The CDR3 has 15 residues. Germline CDR1 is LNHDA and CDR2 is SQIVND (reference sequence). Here the CDR3 reads CASTSRTGGNEKLFF. CDR3 DNA sequence: TGTGCCAGTACCTCGCGGACAGGGGGTAATGAAAAACTGTTTTTT.

Concerning this clonotype itself: A much more abundant neighbour one base away suggests this may be a read error. V gene TRBV28 combines with J gene TRBJ2-7; D might be TRBD1 or TRBD2, each matching 5 bases. The CDR3 totals 14 residues. V dropped 3 bases and J dropped 5 bases, with 14 bases sitting between them. The V gene's germline CDR1 is MDHEN and CDR2 SYDVKM. CDR3 residues: CASSFSYGADEQYF. The CDR3 DNA follows: TGTGCCAGCAGTTTTAGTTACGGGGCGGACGAGCAGTACTTC.

By frequency in the sample, this clonotype is medium-sized. The chain is built from TRBV25-1 and TRBJ2-3, with TRBD2 identical over 11 bases. The CDR3 has 17 amino acids. V trimming: 4 bases; J trimming: 2 bases; junction bases outside the gene matches: 8. The V gene's germline CDR1 is MGHDK and CDR2 SYGVNS. The CDR3 coding sequence is TGTGCCAGCAGTGGGAAACTAGCGGGGGCCTACACAGATACGCAGTATTTT. Translation gives CASSGKLAGAYTDTQYF. Based on the CDR3 plus reference TRBV25-1 and TRBJ2-3, the full variable domain is EADIYQTPRYLVIGTGKKITLECSQTMGHDKMYWYQQDPGMELHLIHYSYGVNSTEKGDLSSESTVSRIRTEHFPLTLESARPSHTSQYLCASSGKLAGAYTDTQYFGPGTRLTVL.

The chain links TRBV2 to TRBJ2-3, with TRBD1 as a possible D gene (5 bases). V shed 8 bases and J shed 6 bases, with 21 bases lying between them. This CDR3 is 15 amino acids long. The germline gives CDR1 SNHLY, CDR2 FYNNEI. The CDR3 region has the DNA TGTGCCAGCGGGGCGGCGAACACCGAAACGGATACGCAGTATTTT. This encodes CASGAANTETDTQYF.

This clonotype was observed a handful of times. A much more abundant neighbour one base away suggests this may be a read error. V usage is TRBV4-2 and J usage is TRBJ2-7, with 8 bases matching TRBD2. The CDR3 length is 15 residues. Germline values: CDR1 LGHNA, CDR2 YNFKEQ. As DNA, the CDR3 is TGTGCCGGCAGCCTTCAGCGGGAGCCCGCCTACGAGCAGTACTTC. Its protein product is CAGSLQREPAYEQYF.

The chain couples TRBV24-1 to TRBJ2-3, with no clear D. Trimming cost V 3 bases and J 5 bases, with 17 bases left between them. Per germline, CDR1 KGHDR and CDR2 SFDVKD. The CDR3 loop spans 16 amino acids. CDR3 bases: TGTGCCACCAGTGATCCGATGGTGGGTGCAAAAGATACGCAGTATTTT. This codes for CATSDPMVGAKDTQYF.

Comment on this clonotype: This could be a read error, since a much larger clone is one nucleotide away. This sequence joins TRBV3-1 and TRBJ2-1; 10 positions agree with TRBD1. J gave up 8 bases and V 2 bases, and 21 bases lay outside the gene matches. Germline V gene lookup returns CDR1 LGHDT and CDR2 YNNKEL (reference sequence). The CDR3 loop spans 20 amino acids. The CDR3 DNA is TGTGCCAGCAGCCAAAGGGCGAAGGTTCTCGACAGGGGGCCTTACGATGAGCAGTTCTTC. Amino acid sequence: CASSQRAKVLDRGPYDEQFF.

This clonotype was counted ten times or more. V usage is TRBV11-1 and J usage is TRBJ2-2, with 8 bases aligning to TRBD2. The length of the CDR3 is 15 residues. Trimming took 5 bases from V and 3 from J; bases not matched to a gene: 5. CDR1 and CDR2 (germline): SGHAT, FQDESV (reference sequence). The chain's CDR3 is CASSGTRSYTGELFF. CDR3 DNA: TGTGCCAGCAGCGGGACTAGAAGTTACACCGGGGAGCTGTTTTTT.

This clonotype appeared many times. This may be a read error: a much more frequent sequence differs by one nucleotide. This rearrangement joins TRBV6-2 or TRBV6-3 to TRBJ2-5; D is perhaps TRBD1 or TRBD2 (5 bases each). CDR3 length: 15 amino acids. Trimming took off 2 bases at V and 7 bases at J, with 17 bases between the two ends. The germline V gene encodes CDR1 MNHEY and CDR2 SVGEGT. The CDR3, as DNA: TGTGCCAGCAGTTACGCCTCCGGGGCTTCCGGGACCCAGTACTTC. Its translation: CASSYASGASGTQYF.

This clonotype was detected many times. The chain uses TRBV11-2 and TRBJ2-1; no firm D call. Trimming took off 3 bases at V and 2 bases at J, with 5 bases between the two ends. The CDR3 sequence is 13 residues long. In germline, CDR1 is SGHAT, CDR2 FQNNGV. CDR3 in DNA: TGTGCCAGCAGCTTGCTGGCCTACAATGAGCAGTTCTTC. Protein: CASSLLAYNEQFF.

This clonotype rates as medium-sized. The chain joins TRBV6-1 to TRBJ2-2; TRBD1 aligns across 8 bases. CDR3 length equals 15 residues. Germline-derived CDR1 and CDR2 are MNHNS and SASEGT. V gave up 7 bases and J gave up 1 base; unmatched junction bases: 5. The CDR3 loop is CASTATGGNTGELFF. In DNA form, the CDR3 reads TGTGCCAGCACCGCCACAGGGGGGAACACCGGGGAGCTGTTTTTT.

In this sample, this clonotype turned up many times. This rearrangement joins TRBV20-1 to TRBJ1-5; no reliable D call. Trimming pared 2 bases from V and 0 bases from J, leaving 11 bases between. Germline assignment: CDR1 DFQATT and CDR2 SNEGSKA (reference sequence). The CDR3 consists of 15 residues. The CDR3 spells CSARQVAYSNQPQHF. In DNA form, the CDR3 reads TGCAGTGCTAGACAGGTAGCCTATAGCAATCAGCCCCAGCATTTT.

This clonotype is medium-sized within its sample. The J gene is TRBJ2-7, the V gene TRBV20-1; D could derive from TRBD1 or TRBD2 (5 bases each). V lost 6 bases to trimming and J lost 0 bases, with 12 bases between them. Per the germline V gene, CDR1 is DFQATT and CDR2 is SNEGSKA (reference sequence). The CDR3 totals 13 residues. CDR3 loop: CSAWAGSSYEQYF. CDR3 sequence (DNA): TGCAGTGCCTGGGCAGGGAGCTCCTACGAGCAGTACTTC.

The gene calls are TRBV6-6 and TRBJ2-3; D gene uncertain. This CDR3 is built from 14 residues. The V end was cut by 2 bases, the J end by 1 base, with 7 bases between. Germline CDR1 MNHNY, CDR2 SVGAGI (reference sequence). The CDR3 sequence is CASSYGYGTDTQYF. The CDR3 region has the DNA TGTGCCAGCAGTTACGGATACGGCACAGATACGCAGTATTTT.

In its sample, this clonotype was seen many times. V is TRBV5-1 and J is TRBJ2-7; 7 positions match TRBD1. After removal of 4 bases from V and 3 bases from J, the junction contained 7 bases not matched to a gene. The CDR3 spans 14 residues. Germline CDR1 reads SGHRS; CDR2 reads YFSETQ. The CDR3 nucleotides are TGCGCCAGCAGCCCACCGGGACAGATCTACGAGCAGTACTTC. Amino acid sequence: CASSPPGQIYEQYF.

By share of the sample, this clonotype is medium-sized (0.01 to 0.1%). V is TRBV11-1 and J is TRBJ1-6, with 8 positions matching TRBD1. Trimming removed 5 bases from V and 3 bases from J; junction bases left unmatched: 6. This CDR3 is 16 amino acids long. Germline V gives CDR1 SGHAT, CDR2 FQDESV (reference sequence). This CDR3 reads CASSLGTGNYNSPLHF. In DNA, the CDR3 is TGTGCCAGCAGCCTCGGGACAGGCAACTATAATTCACCCCTCCACTTT.

The table lists this clonotype with a few counts. A read error is possible here, since a much larger clone lies one base away. The chain carries TRBV11-2 and TRBJ2-3; perhaps TRBD1 as D (5 bases). The CDR3 runs 13 residues. CDR1 is SGHAT and CDR2 is FQNNGV in the germline V gene. The CDR3 protein is CAGSPAPRGAQYF. Written as DNA, the CDR3 is TGTGCCGGCAGCCCCGCCCCTAGGGGTGCGCAGTATTTT. Variable domain in full (rest from reference TRBV11-2 and TRBJ2-3): EAGVAQSPRYKIIEKRQSVAFWCNPISGHATLYWYQQILGQGPKLLIQFQNNGVVDDSQLPKDRFSAERLKGVDSTLKIQPAKLEDSAVYLCAGSPAPRGAQYFGPGTRLTVL.